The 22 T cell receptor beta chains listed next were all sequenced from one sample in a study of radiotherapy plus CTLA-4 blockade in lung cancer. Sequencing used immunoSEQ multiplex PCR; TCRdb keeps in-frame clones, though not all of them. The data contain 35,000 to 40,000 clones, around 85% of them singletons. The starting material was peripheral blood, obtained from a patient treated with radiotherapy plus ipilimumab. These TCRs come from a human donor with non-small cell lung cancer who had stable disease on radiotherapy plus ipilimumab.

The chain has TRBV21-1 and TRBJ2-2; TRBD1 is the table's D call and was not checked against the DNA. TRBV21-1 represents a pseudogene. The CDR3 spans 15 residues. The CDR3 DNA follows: TGTGCCAGCAGCAAAGGACACCCCTGTCCCGGGGAGCTGTTTTTT. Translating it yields CASSKGHPCPGELFF.

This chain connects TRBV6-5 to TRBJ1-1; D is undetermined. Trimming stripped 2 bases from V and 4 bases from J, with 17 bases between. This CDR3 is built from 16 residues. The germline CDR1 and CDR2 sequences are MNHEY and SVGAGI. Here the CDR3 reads CASSYSFGGAGTEAFF. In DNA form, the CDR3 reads TGTGCCAGCAGTTACAGTTTTGGAGGAGCCGGCACTGAAGCTTTCTTT.

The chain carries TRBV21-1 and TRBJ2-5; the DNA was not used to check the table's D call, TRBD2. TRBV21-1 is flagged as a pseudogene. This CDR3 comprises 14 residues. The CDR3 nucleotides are TGTGCCAGCAGCAAACGACTAGCGGGAGGGCCCCAGTACTTC. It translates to CASSKRLAGGPQYF.

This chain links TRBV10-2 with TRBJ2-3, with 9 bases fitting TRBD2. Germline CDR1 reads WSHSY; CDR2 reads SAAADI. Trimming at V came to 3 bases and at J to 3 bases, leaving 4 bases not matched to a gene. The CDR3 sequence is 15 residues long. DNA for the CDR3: TGCGCCAGCAGTGATAGCGGGAGTTCGACAGATACGCAGTATTTT. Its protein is CASSDSGSSTDTQYF.

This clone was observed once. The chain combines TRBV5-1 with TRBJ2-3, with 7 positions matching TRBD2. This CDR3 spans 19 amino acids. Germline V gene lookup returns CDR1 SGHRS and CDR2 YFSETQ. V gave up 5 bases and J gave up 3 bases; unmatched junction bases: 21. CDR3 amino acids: CASSNSGLEFLWETDTQYF. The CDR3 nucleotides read TGCGCCAGCAGTAATTCAGGACTAGAATTTCTTTGGGAAACAGATACGCAGTATTTT.

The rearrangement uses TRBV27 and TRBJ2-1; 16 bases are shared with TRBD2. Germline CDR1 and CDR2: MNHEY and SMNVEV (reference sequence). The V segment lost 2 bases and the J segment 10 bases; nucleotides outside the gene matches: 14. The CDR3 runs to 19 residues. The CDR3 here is CASSLLGTSGRGSGREQFF. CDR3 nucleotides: TGTGCCAGCAGTTTACTTGGGACTAGCGGGAGGGGATCGGGCAGGGAGCAGTTCTTC.

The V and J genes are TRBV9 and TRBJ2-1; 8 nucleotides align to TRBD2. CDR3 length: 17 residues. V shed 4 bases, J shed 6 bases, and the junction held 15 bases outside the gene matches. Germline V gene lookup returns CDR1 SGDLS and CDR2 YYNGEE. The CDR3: CASSPQSGGSAGNEQFF. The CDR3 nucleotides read TGTGCCAGCAGCCCACAAAGCGGGGGTTCGGCGGGCAATGAGCAGTTCTTC.

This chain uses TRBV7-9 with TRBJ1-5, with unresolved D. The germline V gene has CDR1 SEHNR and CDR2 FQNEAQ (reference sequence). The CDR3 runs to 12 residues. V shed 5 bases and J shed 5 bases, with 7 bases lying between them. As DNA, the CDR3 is TGTGCCAGCAGCCCAGATGATCAGCCCCAGCATTTT. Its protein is CASSPDDQPQHF.

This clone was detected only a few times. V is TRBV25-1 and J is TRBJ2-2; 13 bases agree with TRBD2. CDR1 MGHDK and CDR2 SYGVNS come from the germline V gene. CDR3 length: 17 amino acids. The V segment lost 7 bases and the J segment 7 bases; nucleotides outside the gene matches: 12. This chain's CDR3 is CASMGSGTSGINGELFF. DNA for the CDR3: TGTGCCAGCATGGGCTCGGGGACTAGCGGGATCAACGGGGAGCTGTTTTTT.

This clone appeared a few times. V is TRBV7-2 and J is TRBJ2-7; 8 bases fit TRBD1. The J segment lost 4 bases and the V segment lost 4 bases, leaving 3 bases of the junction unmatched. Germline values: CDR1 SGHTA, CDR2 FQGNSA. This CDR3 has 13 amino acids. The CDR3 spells CASSWGQVYEQYF. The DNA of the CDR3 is TGTGCCAGCAGCTGGGGACAGGTTTACGAGCAGTACTTC.

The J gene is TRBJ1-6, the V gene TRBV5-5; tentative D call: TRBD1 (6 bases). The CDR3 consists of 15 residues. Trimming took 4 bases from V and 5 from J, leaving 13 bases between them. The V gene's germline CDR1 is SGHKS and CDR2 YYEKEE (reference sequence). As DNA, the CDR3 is TGTGCCAGCAGCCCTCGGACAGAACATAATTCACCCCTCCACTTT. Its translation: CASSPRTEHNSPLHF. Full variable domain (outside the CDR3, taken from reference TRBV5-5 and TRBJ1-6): DAGVTQSPTHLIKTRGQQVTLRCSPISGHKSVSWYQQVLGQGPQFIFQYYEKEERGRGNFPDRFSARQFPNYSSELNVNALLLGDSALYLCASSPRTEHNSPLHFGNGTRLTVT.

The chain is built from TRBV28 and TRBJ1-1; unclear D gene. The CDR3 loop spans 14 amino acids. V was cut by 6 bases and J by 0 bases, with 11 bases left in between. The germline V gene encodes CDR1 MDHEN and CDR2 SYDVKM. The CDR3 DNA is TGTGCCAGCAGATCCGTGAGAGTGAACACTGAAGCTTTCTTT. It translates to CASRSVRVNTEAFF.

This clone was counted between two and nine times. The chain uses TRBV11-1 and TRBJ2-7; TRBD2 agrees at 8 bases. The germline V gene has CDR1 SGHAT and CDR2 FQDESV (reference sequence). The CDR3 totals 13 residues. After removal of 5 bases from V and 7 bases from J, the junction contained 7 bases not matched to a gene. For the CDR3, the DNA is TGTGCCAGCAGCCCGAGCGGGAGTGGAGAGCAGTACTTC. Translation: CASSPSGSGEQYF.

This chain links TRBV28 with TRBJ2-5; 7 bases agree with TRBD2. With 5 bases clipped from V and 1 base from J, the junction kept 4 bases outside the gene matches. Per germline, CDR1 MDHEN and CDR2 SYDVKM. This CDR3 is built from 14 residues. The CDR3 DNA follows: TGTGCCAGCAGTACTGGCGGGAGCCAAGAGACCCAGTACTTC. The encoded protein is CASSTGGSQETQYF. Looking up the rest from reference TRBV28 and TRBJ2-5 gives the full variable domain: DVKVTQSSRYLVKRTGEKVFLECVQDMDHENMFWYRQDPGLGLRLIYFSYDVKMKEKGDIPEGYSVSREKKERFSLILESASTNQTSMYLCASSTGGSQETQYFGPGTRLLVL.

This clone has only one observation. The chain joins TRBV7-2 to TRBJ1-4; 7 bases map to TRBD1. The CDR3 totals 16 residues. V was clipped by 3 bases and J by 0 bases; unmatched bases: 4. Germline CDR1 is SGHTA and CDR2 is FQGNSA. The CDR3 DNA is TGTGCCAGCAGCTTGGGTACAGGGGCAACTAATGAAAAACTGTTTTTT. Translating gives CASSLGTGATNEKLFF.

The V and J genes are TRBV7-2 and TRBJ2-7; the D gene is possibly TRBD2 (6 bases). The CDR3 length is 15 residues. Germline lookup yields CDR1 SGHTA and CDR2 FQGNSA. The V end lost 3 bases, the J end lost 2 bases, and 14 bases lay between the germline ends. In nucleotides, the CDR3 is TGTGCCAGCAGCTTGAGCGGGCTACCAGCCTACGAGCAGTACTTC. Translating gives CASSLSGLPAYEQYF.

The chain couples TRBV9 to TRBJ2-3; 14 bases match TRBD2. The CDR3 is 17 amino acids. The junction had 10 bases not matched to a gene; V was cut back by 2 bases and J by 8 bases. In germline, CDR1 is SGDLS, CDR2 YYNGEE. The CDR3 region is CASSVTSGRDGGGTQYF. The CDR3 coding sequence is TGTGCCAGCAGCGTGACTAGCGGGAGGGATGGAGGTGGTACGCAGTATTTT.

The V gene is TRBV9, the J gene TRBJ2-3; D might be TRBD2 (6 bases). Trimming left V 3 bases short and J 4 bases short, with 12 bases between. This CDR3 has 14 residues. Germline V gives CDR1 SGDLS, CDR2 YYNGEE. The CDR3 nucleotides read TGTGCCAGCAGCGCCGGGAGCGGCCCAGATACGCAGTATTTT. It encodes CASSAGSGPDTQYF.

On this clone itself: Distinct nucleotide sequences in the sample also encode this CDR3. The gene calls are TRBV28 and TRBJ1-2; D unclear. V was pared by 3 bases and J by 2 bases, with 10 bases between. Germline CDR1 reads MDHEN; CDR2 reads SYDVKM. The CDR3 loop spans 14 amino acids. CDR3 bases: TGTGCCAGCAGTTTCCGGGTCTCAAACTATGGCTACACCTTC. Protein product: CASSFRVSNYGYTF.

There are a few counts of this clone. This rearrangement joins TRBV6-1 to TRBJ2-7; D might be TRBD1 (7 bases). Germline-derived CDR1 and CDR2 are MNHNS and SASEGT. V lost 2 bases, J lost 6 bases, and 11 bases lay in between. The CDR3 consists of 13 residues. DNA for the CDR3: TGTGCCAGCAGTGAAACAGGGGAGGTCGAGCAGTACTTC. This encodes CASSETGEVEQYF.

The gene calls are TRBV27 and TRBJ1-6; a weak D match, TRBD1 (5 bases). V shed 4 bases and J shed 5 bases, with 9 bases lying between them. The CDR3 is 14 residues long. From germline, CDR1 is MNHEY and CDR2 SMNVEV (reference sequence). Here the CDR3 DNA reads TGTGCCAGCAGTTGGCAGGGAAATAATTCACCCCTCCACTTT. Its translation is CASSWQGNNSPLHF.

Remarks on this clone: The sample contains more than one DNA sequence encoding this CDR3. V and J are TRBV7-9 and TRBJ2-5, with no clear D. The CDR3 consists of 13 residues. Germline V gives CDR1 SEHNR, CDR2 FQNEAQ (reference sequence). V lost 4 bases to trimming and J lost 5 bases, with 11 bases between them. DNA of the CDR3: TGTGCCAGCAGCTCACCTCTAAAGGAGACCCAGTACTTC. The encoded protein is CASSSPLKETQYF.